The source of this TCR beta chain is a study of blood T cell repertoires in COVID-19. Overall study: The study drew acute and convalescent COVID-19 samples from the United States, Italy and Spain.

Recruits, aged roughly 18 to 90 years, lived in 24 US areas. The data were produced by immunoSEQ multiplex PCR, yet TCRdb's version contains in-frame clones alone and is incomplete. Of over 400,000 clones in the sample, around 85% are singletons; the top ten hold 8.3%. Deletions cut 5 bases from V and 4 bases from J, with 17 bases between. Looked up from germline, CDR1 is MGHDK and CDR2 is SYGVNS. The length of the CDR3 is 15 residues. The chain combines TRBV25-1 with TRBJ1-1; no reliable D call. The sequence derives from a woman in her fifties or sixties who had recovered from COVID-19. Sequencing was carried out using PBMCs or T cells enriched from blood (not recorded which). The CDR3 region is CASSPRLTPGTEAFF. In DNA, the CDR3 is TGTGCCAGCAGTCCCCGGTTAACTCCGGGCACTGAAGCTTTCTTT. Complete variable domain (other parts from reference TRBV25-1 and TRBJ1-1): EADIYQTPRYLVIGTGKKITLECSQTMGHDKMYWYQQDPGMELHLIHYSYGVNSTEKGDLSSESTVSRIRTEHFPLTLESARPSHTSQYLCASSPRLTPGTEAFFGQGTRLTVV.